This T cell receptor beta chain was retrieved from a study of cytomegalovirus exposure and HLA in healthy donors (dated by TCRdb to 2017 to 2019). Background for the entire study: According to an earlier analysis of 587 of the donors, roughly 180 million T cells yielded approximately 120 million unique TCR beta sequences and more than 250 Gb of sequence data. Roughly 300 gigabases of sequencing data and 75 million to 85 million unique TCR sequences made up an early release that covered 640 HLA-typed donors. The genetic ancestry cluster associated with self-reported Caucasian donors included roughly four fifths of the roughly 400 genotyped donors. The aim of the study was to test whether cataloging public T cell receptors could identify signatures of past pathogen exposure. Using immunosequencing, the study profiled T cell repertoires from around 670 subjects and related those repertoires to cytomegalovirus serostatus. A separate validation cohort of approximately 120 different subjects was used in addition to the approximately 700-subject first cohort. High-throughput TCR immunosequencing, statistical association of individual TCRs with disease status, and machine learning were combined to predict cytomegalovirus infection status. A later analysis re-examined previously published TCR beta repertoires from 500 to 700 donors and added high-resolution HLA genotyping to investigate patterns of TCR occurrence. Rather than drawing on any new phenotypic data, the later analysis identified candidate immune exposures from TCR beta sequences and the way those sequences occurred across donors. An earlier analysis of roughly 580 of the donors used high-throughput TCR beta sequencing to judge whether each TCR beta V gene segment behaved as functional or pseudogenic. Donor age, sex, ethnicity and CMV serostatus were compiled alongside the repertoire data. A later genetic analysis took genome-wide SNP genotypes for about three fifths of the roughly 700 donors and used that subset as a discovery cohort. Every repertoire in the discovery cohort had been generated on one and the same sequencing platform. Class I and class II HLA loci were covered by the typing at four-digit resolution. The number of donors typed differed by locus, with roughly 629-640 for A, B, C, DRB1 and DQB1, roughly 550 for DQA1, 600 to 610 for DPA1, and under 490 for DPB1. Several DR-DQ haplotypes were handled as single units for association and clustering because linkage in the cohort was strong. Among under 450 genotyped donors of the cohort, an average of roughly 240,000 unique TCR beta nucleotide sequences were sequenced per donor, around 20% of them non-productive.

Library generation was performed with the immunoSEQ multiplex PCR assay. The multiplex PCR relied on a mix of 60 forward primers for TCR Vbeta segments and 13 reverse primers for TCR Jbeta segments. The CDR3 region of rearranged TCR beta genes was amplified from genomic DNA with a multiplex PCR assay. Amplified TCR beta libraries were sequenced as 87-base-pair reads on the Illumina HiSeq System. Per the authors' processing: A later analysis counted about 80 million unique TCR beta chains across the 700 or so repertoires, and some 11 million of these chains were shared by at least two donors. Raw reads were error-corrected and collapsed into unique sequences by a nearest-neighbor algorithm in which closely related sequences were merged to remove PCR and sequencing errors. Alignment of CDR3 sequences to IMGT reference sequences was used to assign V, D and J gene segments. For a sequence to be retained, a match of at least six nucleotides was required to both a V gene segment and a J gene segment. A rearrangement counted as productive if the CDR3 had no stop codons and remained in frame with V and J, and every other rearrangement counted as non-productive. Following IMGT convention, CDR3 was defined as the stretch from the second conserved V-encoded cysteine up to the conserved J-encoded phenylalanine. In an earlier analysis of around 570 of the donors, sequences lacking an unambiguous match to a single V gene segment were excluded. An earlier analysis of around 600 of the donors classified V segments as functional when productive rearrangements were above 56.7% and as segregating when the standard deviation between donors was above 5%. A statistical classification framework was built for diagnosing cytomegalovirus status from the catalog of TCR beta chain sequences. A later analysis assigned V and J genes by comparing TCR nucleotide sequences with IMGT/GENE-DB human TR gene sequences. In a later analysis, CDR3 sequences and most-parsimonious VDJ recombination scenarios were assigned using the TCRdist pipeline. In a later analysis, each TCR beta chain was defined by its CDR3 amino acid sequence together with its V-gene family, and reads without a unique V-gene family were excluded. In a later analysis, around 650 highly shared, low-generation-probability nucleotide sequences were removed to address suspected cross-contamination and a sequencing artifact. A later analysis calculated a clonal expansion index for each public chain from normalized within-repertoire ranks of inferred template counts. Generation probabilities in a later analysis came from a VDJ recombination model fitted to out-of-frame rearrangements, and those results were checked against IGoR. In a later analysis, TCR-TCR, TCR-HLA and TCR-CMV co-occurrence was scored with hypergeometric tests, and a repertoire-size bias correction was applied to TCR pairs. To estimate false discovery rates, a later analysis permuted the HLA or CMV assignments 20 times. In a later analysis, co-occurring TCRs were grouped using DBSCAN, with TCRdist sequence similarity added in when clustering inside HLA-allele-positive subsets. Co-occurrence clustering excluded repertoires with fewer than 30,000 or more than 120,000 public chains, plus five with anomalous nucleotide sharing. The table comes from immuneACCESS by way of TCRdb, which keeps in-frame sequences with V and J called. Part of the clones is missing from these tables; in studies checked, under half for an unresolved V gene and the rest for unknown reasons. That table furnishes V, J and clone size, whereas the DNA furnished D and trimming. Across this sample there are 60,000 or so clones, with around 77% seen only once. Of the sample, roughly 3.4% is held by the ten largest clones.

Points on this clone: Its recognized antigen is unknown. The sample holds no much larger clone one base away, and base qualities are not on file.

Trimming costs V 6 bases and J 3 bases, and their ends lie 8 bases apart. The CDR3 covers 11 residues, taking in both the cysteine and the phenylalanine. Of the read, only the CDR3 DNA is kept; its 33 bases are in frame from base 1. The CDR1 and CDR2 encoded by the germline V gene are SQVTM and ANQGSEA. The cohort comprised under 700 healthy bone marrow donors. Cohort members were all nominally healthy when sampled, although unrecorded immune exposures were likely present. The donor tested CMV seropositive, placing the donor among the 289 seropositive members of the cohort. A peripheral blood sample was provided by each donor, and peripheral blood mononuclear cells were used for TCR beta sequencing. Genomic DNA was extracted from the blood cell samples with the Qiagen DNeasy Blood Extraction Kit. Overall study outcomes, separate from this receptor: Assigning TCR associations to individual alleles was difficult when HLA alleles, especially DR and DQ, strongly co-occurred. According to a later genetic analysis, donors in an Asian-associated ancestry cluster had fewer N-insertions in productive TCRs than the roughly 700-donor mean. The classifier was reported to diagnose cytomegalovirus status with high specificity and sensitivity in both the original and validation cohorts. In a later genetic analysis, a missense DCLRE1C variant was associated with V-gene and J-gene trimming of TCR beta chains, and the association was replicated in an independent cohort. Correlated functional status among segregating V segments might be attributable to linkage disequilibrium, but an unknown experimental factor could not be ruled out. In a later analysis, several top co-occurrence clusters were reported to appear linked to parvovirus B19, influenza, CMV and Epstein-Barr virus. The sequencing pipeline was judged likely to have produced a cluster of highly shared sequence variants as a technical artifact. Sequencing depth was assumed to be roughly uniform across donors in the presence/absence analyses, though that assumption may not hold. Only TCR beta chains were sequenced in this cohort, and the absence of alpha or paired-chain data limited detectable features. Some IMGT-functional V segments, including TRBV6-2 and TRBV6-3, could not be told apart with the 87-base-pair reads, so those segments were excluded. A further reported finding was that TCR beta sequences accurately predicted the HLA-A and HLA-B alleles for most subjects in the first cohort. Because HLA typing was missing for some donors at each locus, association tests included only the typed subset. The earlier analysis of approximately 590 of the donors excluded some 16 rarely observed V segments, including chromosome 9 orphons, because counts were too low. According to a later analysis, most CMV-associated TCR beta chains appeared to be HLA-restricted, and the HLA associations seemed to be driven largely by CMV exposure. A later analysis associated 15,000 to 20,000 TCR beta sequences with specific HLA alleles at a false discovery rate of 0.05. Compared with equally common non-associated chains, HLA-associated TCR beta chains in a later analysis were more clonally expanded and had lower generation probabilities. It was suggested by the authors that the approach could potentially be generalized to other disease states and immunological phenotypes. The study gave a list of about 170 TCR beta chains associated with cytomegalovirus. Most TCR sequences were observed very rarely across donors, whereas some public TCRs were present in many individuals. In a later analysis, the rate of TCR association differed among HLA loci, with DRB1 alleles having the most associated TCRs and HLA-C alleles having the fewest. For the cohort, immune exposure information was limited to CMV serostatus. Broadly in line with IMGT annotations, most TCR beta V segments showed up in productive rearrangements about 87% or about 30% of the time in an earlier analysis of several hundred of the donors. In vitro tests confirmed that three of the cytomegalovirus-associated TCR beta chains recognize cytomegalovirus antigens.

The chain is encoded by TRBV29-1 joined to TRBJ2-5, with the D gene too uncertain to name. The sequenced sample was PBMCs. This TCR derives from a woman between 40 and 50 years old in good health and CMV-seropositive. The base sequence is TGCAGCGTAGCCCGAGAAGAGACCCAGTACTTC. This encodes CSVAREETQYF. Extended through the reference TRBV29-1 and TRBJ2-5 proteins, this CDR3 yields the full variable domain: SAVISQKPSRDICQRGTSLTIQCQVDSQVTMMFWYRQQPGQSLTLIATANQGSEATYESGFVIDKFPISRPNLTFSTLTVSNMSPEDSSIYLCSVAREETQYFGPGTRLLVL.